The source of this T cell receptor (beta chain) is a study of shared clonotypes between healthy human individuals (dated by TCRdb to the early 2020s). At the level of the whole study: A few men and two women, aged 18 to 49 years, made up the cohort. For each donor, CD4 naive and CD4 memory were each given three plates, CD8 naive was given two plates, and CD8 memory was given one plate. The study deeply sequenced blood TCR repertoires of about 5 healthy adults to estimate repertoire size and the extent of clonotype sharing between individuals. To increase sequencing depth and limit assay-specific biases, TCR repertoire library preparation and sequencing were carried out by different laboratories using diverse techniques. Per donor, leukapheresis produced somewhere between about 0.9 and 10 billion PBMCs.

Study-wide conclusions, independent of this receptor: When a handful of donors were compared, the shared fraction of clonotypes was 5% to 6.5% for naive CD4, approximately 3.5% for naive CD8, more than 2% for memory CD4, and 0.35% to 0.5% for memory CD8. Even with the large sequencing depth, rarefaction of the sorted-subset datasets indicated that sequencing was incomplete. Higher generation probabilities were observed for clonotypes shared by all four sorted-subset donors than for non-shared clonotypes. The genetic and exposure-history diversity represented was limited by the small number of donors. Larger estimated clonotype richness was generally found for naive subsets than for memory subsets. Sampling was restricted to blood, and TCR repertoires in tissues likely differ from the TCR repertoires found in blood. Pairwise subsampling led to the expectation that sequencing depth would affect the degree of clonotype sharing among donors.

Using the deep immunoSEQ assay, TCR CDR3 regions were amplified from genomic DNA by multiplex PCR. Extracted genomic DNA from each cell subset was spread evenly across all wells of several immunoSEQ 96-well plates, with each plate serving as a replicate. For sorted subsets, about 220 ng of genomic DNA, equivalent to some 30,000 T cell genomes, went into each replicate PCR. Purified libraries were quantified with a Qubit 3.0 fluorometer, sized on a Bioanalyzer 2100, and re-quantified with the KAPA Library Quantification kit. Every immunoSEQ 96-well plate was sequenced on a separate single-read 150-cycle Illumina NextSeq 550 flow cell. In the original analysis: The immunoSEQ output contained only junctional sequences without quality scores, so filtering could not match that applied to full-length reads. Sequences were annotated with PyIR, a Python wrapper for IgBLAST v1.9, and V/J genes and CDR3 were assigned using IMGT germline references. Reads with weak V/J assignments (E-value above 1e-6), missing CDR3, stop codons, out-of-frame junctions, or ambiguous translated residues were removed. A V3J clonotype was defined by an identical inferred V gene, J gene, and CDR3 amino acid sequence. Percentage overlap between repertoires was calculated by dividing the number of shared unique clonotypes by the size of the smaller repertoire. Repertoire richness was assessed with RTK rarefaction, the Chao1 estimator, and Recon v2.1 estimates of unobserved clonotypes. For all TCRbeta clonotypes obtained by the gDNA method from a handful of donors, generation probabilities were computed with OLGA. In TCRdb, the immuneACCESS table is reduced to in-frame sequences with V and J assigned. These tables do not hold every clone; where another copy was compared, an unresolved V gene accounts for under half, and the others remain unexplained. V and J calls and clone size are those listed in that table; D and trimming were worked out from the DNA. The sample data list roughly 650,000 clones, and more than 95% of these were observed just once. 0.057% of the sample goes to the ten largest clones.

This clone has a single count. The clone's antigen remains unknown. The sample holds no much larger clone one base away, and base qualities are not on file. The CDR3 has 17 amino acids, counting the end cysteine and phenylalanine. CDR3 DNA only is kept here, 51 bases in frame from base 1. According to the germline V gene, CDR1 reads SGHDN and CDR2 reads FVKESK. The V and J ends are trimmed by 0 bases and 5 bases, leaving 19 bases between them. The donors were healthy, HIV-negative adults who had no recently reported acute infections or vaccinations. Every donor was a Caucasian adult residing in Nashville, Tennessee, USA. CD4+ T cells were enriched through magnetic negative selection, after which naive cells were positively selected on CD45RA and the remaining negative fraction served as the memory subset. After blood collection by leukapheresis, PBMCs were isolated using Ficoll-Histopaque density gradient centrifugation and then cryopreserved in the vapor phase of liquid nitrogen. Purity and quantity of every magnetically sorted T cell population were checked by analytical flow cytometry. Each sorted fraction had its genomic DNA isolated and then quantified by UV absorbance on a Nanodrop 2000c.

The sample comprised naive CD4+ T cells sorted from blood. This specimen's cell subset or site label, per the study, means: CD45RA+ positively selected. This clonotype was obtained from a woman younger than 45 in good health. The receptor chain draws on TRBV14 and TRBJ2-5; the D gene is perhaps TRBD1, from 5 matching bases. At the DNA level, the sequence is TGTGCCAGCAGCCAAGAAGGGGTGATGGCCGCTTGGGAGACCCAGTACTTC. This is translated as CASSQEGVMAAWETQYF.